The rows below give T cell receptor beta chains drawn from one sample of a study of beta chain features in type 1 diabetes. Generated by immunoSEQ multiplex PCR, the TCRdb table keeps only in-frame clones and is missing some. The table records hundreds of thousands of clones, roughly a sixth of them present only once. The sample taken for sequencing was naive CD4+ T cells from blood. The receptors come from a woman under 30 in good health. The CDR3 runs from the conserved cysteine through the conserved F or W. The size of a clone is reported for some rows only, either as once, few or many, or as a class for expanded clones.

v_gene	abundance	j_gene	CDR3aa
TRBV5-1	-	TRBJ2-1	CASSPGQFSSYNEQFF
TRBV6-8	-	TRBJ1-1	CASSYIETTGRNTEAFF
TRBV18	few	TRBJ2-5	CASSPAGQETQYF
TRBV6-6	-	TRBJ2-7	CASTEPGLAINEQYF
TRBV11-2	few	TRBJ2-7	CASSADLYEQYF
TRBV28	few	TRBJ1-4	CASSPHVGRTEKLFF
TRBV29-1	-	TRBJ1-2	CSVSTGTGNYGYTF
TRBV7-3	few	TRBJ2-7	CASSVVCPEQYF
TRBV20-1	-	TRBJ2-1	CSARGFHEQFF
TRBV6-5	-	TRBJ2-1	CASGRGGRGNEQFF
TRBV19	-	TRBJ2-2	CASSITKGGEGAGELFF
TRBV11-2	-	TRBJ2-2	CASSPPSGRITGELFF
TRBV18	few	TRBJ2-7	CASSPFDRSYEQYF
TRBV6-6	few	TRBJ2-7	CASSYSGTGGFYEQYF
TRBV28	few	TRBJ1-5	CASSQNFQPQHF
TRBV20-1	-	TRBJ2-1	CSARVVDEQFF
TRBV18	-	TRBJ1-1	CASSRYNTRRTEAFF
TRBV7-3	-	TRBJ2-3	CASSPSGSTDTQYF
TRBV6-5	-	TRBJ2-7	CASSKPGQGTYEQYF
TRBV5-4	few	TRBJ2-1	CASSTGLAGYNEQFF
TRBV27	-	TRBJ1-4	CTSSSLSGVIEKLFF
TRBV4-2	few	TRBJ2-1	CASSQAAGVTSYNEQFF
TRBV18	few	TRBJ1-1	CASSTGQMNTEAFF
TRBV18	few	TRBJ2-5	CASSPPGQETQYF
TRBV4-2	few	TRBJ2-1	CASSQDLTTLSGHEQFF
TRBV4-2	-	TRBJ2-1	CASSQDFKGQGAYGEQFF
TRBV5-4	-	TRBJ1-2	CASSLAGGFFGGYTF
TRBV28	few	TRBJ2-7	CASSLVQLFGQYF
TRBV9	few	TRBJ2-1	CASSWGLAGNEGQFF
TRBV5-1	few	TRBJ2-1	CASSPGTGGNEQFF
TRBV5-1	-	TRBJ1-4	CASGMQGLGEKLFF
TRBV28	few	TRBJ2-7	CASRSYRSWGDEQYF
TRBV11-3	-	TRBJ2-3	CASSPGTRTTDTQYF
TRBV7-3	once	TRBJ2-1	CASSTLHGTSGTNEQFF
TRBV4-3	-	TRBJ1-4	CASSQDPGQGALANEKLFF
TRBV9	few	TRBJ2-2	CASSAAAWGRQGATGELFF
TRBV4-3	few	TRBJ2-7	CASSRNTPNSGAPYEQYF
TRBV7-2	-	TRBJ2-2	CASSLVSGSAGELFF
TRBV19	few	TRBJ2-7	CASSIKAGETYEQYF
TRBV6-6	few	TRBJ2-3	CASSPKTSTDTQYF
TRBV6-5	-	TRBJ1-5	CASRPGTGERQPQHF
TRBV7-9	few	TRBJ2-3	CATKEGSTDTQYF
TRBV2	-	TRBJ2-2	CASRPDTGELFF
TRBV6-6	few	TRBJ2-1	CASSQPLTGISEQFF
TRBV28	-	TRBJ2-1	CASSLSRGRNPYNEQFF